The 29 T cell receptor beta chains below were found in one sample sequenced in a study of T-cell reconstitution after alpha-beta-depleted transplantation in children. Unique molecular identifiers were used to barcode this TCRbeta library. TCRdb reprocessed the PCR reads via MiXCR and lists one record per CDR3 protein. The table records about 240,000 distinct CDR3 sequences, around 12% of them present only once. Sequenced here: PBMCs from the stem cell graft donor, sampled from the stem cell graft. Every receptor here comes from a human donor who donated a stem cell graft to a child with acute lymphoblastic leukemia.

About this clonotype: Possible read error: a much larger clone is one base away. V and J are TRBV6-1 and TRBJ2-3, with a tentative D call TRBD2 (6 bases). V was clipped by 10 bases and J by 6 bases, with 20 bases between them. Per the germline V gene, CDR1 is MNHNS and CDR2 is SASEGT. The CDR3 is made up of 14 amino acids. CDR3 region: CATGEDGQRDTQYF. The CDR3 nucleotides read TGTGCCACGGGGGAAGATGGCCAGCGGGATACGCAGTATTTT.

The chain uses TRBV6-5 and TRBJ2-7, with a weak D call TRBD2 (10 bases). V was shortened by 0 bases and J by 6 bases, with 27 bases between the two germline ends. The V gene's germline CDR1 is MNHEY and CDR2 SVGAGI. The CDR3 runs to 19 residues. The CDR3 is CASSYSPGTGPSGRGEQYF. CDR3 nucleotides: TGTGCCAGCAGTTACTCTCCCGGGACAGGGCCTAGCGGGAGAGGCGAGCAGTACTTC.

This clonotype was observed many times. The chain employs TRBV4-2 and TRBJ1-3; the match to TRBD1 covers 9 bases. V was clipped by 0 bases and J by 4 bases; unmatched bases: 7. Germline V gene lookup returns CDR1 LGHNA and CDR2 YNFKEQ. This CDR3 region has 17 residues. DNA of the CDR3: TGTGCCAGCAGCCAAGATCCGGGACAGGGAAACGGAAACACCATATATTTT. Encoded protein: CASSQDPGQGNGNTIYF.

This clonotype appeared a single time. This may arise from a read error, as a much more abundant clone is one base away. The chain's CDR3 is CASSPDGACEQYF. The DNA of the CDR3 is TGTGCCAGCAGCCCGGACGGAGCCTGCGAGCAGTACTTC. The chain recombines TRBV7-9 with TRBJ2-7; D is unresolved. CDR1 SEHNR and CDR2 FQNEAQ come from the germline V gene (reference sequence). V dropped 5 bases and J dropped 6 bases, with 14 bases sitting between them. The CDR3 is made up of 13 amino acids.

V usage is TRBV10-3 and J usage is TRBJ1-3; TRBD1 might be the D (5 bases). This CDR3 spans 15 amino acids. V gave up 8 bases and J gave up 4 bases, with 18 bases separating them. CDR1 and CDR2 (germline): ENHRY, SYGVKD. The CDR3 loop is CAIGASRSAGNTIYF. DNA of the CDR3: TGTGCCATCGGGGCGAGCAGGTCGGCCGGAAACACCATATATTTT.

This clonotype has a count of ten or more. The chain recombines TRBV20-1 with TRBJ2-7; D might be TRBD2 (5 bases). The V and J ends lost 4 bases and 3 bases respectively, with 13 bases between them. Germline loops: CDR1 DFQATT, CDR2 SNEGSKA (reference sequence). The CDR3 is 13 amino acids. CDR3 sequence: CSAKGVVDYEQYF. The CDR3 coding sequence is TGCAGTGCTAAGGGAGTAGTGGACTACGAGCAGTACTTC.

The CDR3 reads CSQRAGVQETQYF. CDR3 coding DNA: TGCAGTCAACGAGCGGGGGTACAAGAGACCCAGTACTTC. The chain recombines TRBV20-1 with TRBJ2-5; TRBD2 matches 8 bases. Germline CDR1 is DFQATT and CDR2 is SNEGSKA (reference sequence). The CDR3 is 13 residues long. V lost 8 bases and J lost 2; bases outside the gene matches: 7.

This clonotype was counted at least ten times. The V call is TRBV20-1, the J call TRBJ1-2, with D hard to call. V lost 8 bases and J lost 0, with 13 bases in between. This CDR3 contains 13 residues. Germline CDR1 and CDR2: DFQATT and SNEGSKA (reference sequence). The DNA for the CDR3 is TGCAGTACGGGAGGATCAACTAACTATGGCTACACCTTC. The encoded protein is CSTGGSTNYGYTF.

This clonotype was recorded many times. The J gene is TRBJ2-4, the V gene TRBV5-1, with 7 bases that match TRBD1. This CDR3 has 13 residues. Germline-derived CDR1 and CDR2 are SGHRS and YFSETQ. The J segment lost 8 bases and the V segment lost 4 bases, leaving 6 bases of the junction unmatched. This CDR3 is CASSRDRVDIQYF. CDR3 DNA sequence: TGCGCCAGCAGCAGAGACAGGGTTGACATTCAGTACTTC.

This clonotype has a count of ten or more. Sequence at one end of the junction differs from germline and may be a read error. The rearrangement links TRBV5-1 to TRBJ2-7; perhaps D is TRBD1 or TRBD2 (6 bases each). Germline loops: CDR1 SGHRS, CDR2 YFSETQ. The CDR3 extends over 12 amino acids. DNA for the CDR3: TGTGCCAGCAGCTTAGGGGGGTACGAGCAGTACTTC. It yields the protein CASSLGGYEQYF.

A note on this clonotype: A much larger clone differs by one base, so this may be a read error. The V and J genes are TRBV5-5 and TRBJ2-5; 7 nucleotides line up with TRBD1. Per the germline V gene, CDR1 is SGHKS and CDR2 is YYEKEE (reference sequence). The V gene end was trimmed by 1 base and the J gene end by 6 bases; junction bases not matched to a gene: 3. The CDR3 totals 13 residues. As DNA, the CDR3 is TGTGCCAGCAGCTTGTGGGACAGACAGACCCAGTACTTC. Translation: CASSLWDRQTQYF. The complete variable domain, with remaining parts taken from reference TRBV5-5 and TRBJ2-5, reads DAGVTQSPTHLIKTRGQQVTLRCSPISGHKSVSWYQQVLGQGPQFIFQYYEKEERGRGNFPDRFSARQFPNYSSELNVNALLLGDSALYLCASSLWDRQTQYFGPGTRLLVL.

This clonotype was recorded many times. A read error may account for a junction end that differs from germline. The V and J genes are TRBV13 and TRBJ2-1; 12 bases are shared with TRBD2. The germline V gene encodes CDR1 PRHDT and CDR2 FYEKMQ (reference sequence). CDR3 length equals 14 residues. The CDR3 sequence: CASSPSMPRLAGAF. The CDR3 DNA reads TGTGCCAGCAGCCCTTCAATGCCGAGACTAGCGGGAGCCTTC.

This clonotype came up many times. The chain recombines TRBV5-4 with TRBJ2-7, with D perhaps matching TRBD2 (6 bases). With 1 base removed from V and 3 bases from J, the gap between germline ends came to 14 bases. Germline CDR1 and CDR2: SGHNT and YYREEE (reference sequence). This CDR3 is 15 amino acids long. The CDR3 is CASSLLEGEDYEQYF. CDR3 in DNA: TGTGCCAGCAGCTTGTTGGAAGGGGAGGACTACGAGCAGTACTTC.

This clonotype was seen many times. The chain couples TRBV10-3 to TRBJ2-1, with a possible D match to TRBD2 (6 bases). The CDR3 is 13 residues long. Germline lookup yields CDR1 ENHRY and CDR2 SYGVKD. The V end was cut by 10 bases, the J end by 4 bases, with 14 bases between. Here the CDR3 reads CASTPGGYNEQFF. CDR3 nucleotides: TGTGCCAGCACACCCGGGGGATACAATGAGCAGTTCTTC.

This clonotype has a count of ten or more. This chain connects TRBV3-1 to TRBJ1-2; a weak D match, TRBD1 (6 bases). V lost 6 bases and J lost 3, with 11 bases in between. The germline V gene has CDR1 LGHDT and CDR2 YNNKEL (reference sequence). The CDR3 runs 13 residues. CDR3 sequence: CASSPGQYYGYTF. The CDR3 region has the DNA TGTGCCAGCAGTCCCGGACAGTACTATGGCTACACCTTC.

V usage is TRBV20-1 and J usage is TRBJ2-3, with 16 positions matching TRBD2. V lost 4 bases, J lost 5 bases, and 6 bases stayed unmatched. Germline CDR1 DFQATT, CDR2 SNEGSKA (reference sequence). CDR3 size: 16 residues. The DNA of the CDR3 is TGCAGTGCTATGGGACTAGCGGGGGGGCCCGAAGATACGCAGTATTTT. Its translation: CSAMGLAGGPEDTQYF.

This clonotype was detected ten times or more. The rearrangement uses TRBV20-1 and TRBJ1-1, with D tentatively TRBD1 (5 bases). The CDR3 contains 13 residues. Germline CDR1 reads DFQATT; CDR2 reads SNEGSKA (reference sequence). The V and J ends lost 5 bases and 1 base respectively, with 11 bases between them. In nucleotides, the CDR3 is TGCAGTGCTTGGGGACGGGCGAACACTGAAGCTTTCTTT. Protein: CSAWGRANTEAFF.

The chain employs TRBV19 and TRBJ2-6; D perhaps matches TRBD1 (6 bases). The length of the CDR3 is 17 residues. The V end lost 4 bases, the J end lost 0 bases, and 13 bases lay between the germline ends. Per the germline V gene, CDR1 is LNHDA and CDR2 is SQIVND (reference sequence). This CDR3 reads CASSKPGAYSGANVLTF. DNA for the CDR3: TGTGCCAGTAGTAAACCAGGGGCCTACTCTGGGGCCAACGTCCTGACTTTC.

Notes on this clonotype: With a much larger clone just one base away, this may be a read error. The CDR3 DNA sequence: TGTTCCAGCGGAACAGGGATGGGCGAGACCCAGTACTTC. It is translated as CSSGTGMGETQYF. The chain uses TRBV25-1 and TRBJ2-5; maybe TRBD1 (6 bases). There are 13 residues in the CDR3. CDR1 and CDR2 (germline): MGHDK, SYGVNS.

This clonotype was seen a handful of times. The gene calls are TRBV28 and TRBJ1-4; D remains ambiguous. This CDR3 is built from 15 residues. V lost 4 bases and J 0 bases, leaving 9 bases between the germline ends. CDR1 and CDR2 from the germline V gene are MDHEN and SYDVKM. CDR3 sequence (DNA): TGTGCCAGCAGTTATCGGCCCTCAACTAATGAAAAACTGTTTTTT. This codes for CASSYRPSTNEKLFF.

Ten or more counts support this clonotype. This chain joins TRBV5-1 and TRBJ2-3, with D possibly being TRBD1 (6 bases). Germline assignment: CDR1 SGHRS and CDR2 YFSETQ. The V end was cut by 5 bases, the J end by 2 bases, with 12 bases between. CDR3 length equals 14 residues. The CDR3 DNA sequence: TGCGCCAGCAGTCGCGGACAGACCACAGATACGCAGTATTTT. Translating gives CASSRGQTTDTQYF. The variable domain in full, completed from reference TRBV5-1 and TRBJ2-3, reads KAGVTQTPRYLIKTRGQQVTLSCSPISGHRSVSWYQQTPGQGLQFLFEYFSETQRNKGNFPGRFSGRQFSNSRSEMNVSTLELGDSALYLCASSRGQTTDTQYFGPGTRLTVL.

Remarks on this clonotype: A much larger clone differs by one base, so this may be a read error. The chain combines TRBV4-3 with TRBJ2-6, with D possibly TRBD1 on 5 matching bases. This CDR3 is 16 amino acids long. Germline V gives CDR1 LGHNA, CDR2 YSLEER. In DNA form, the CDR3 reads TGCGCCAGCAGCTTTAATATTTTCTCTGGGGCCAACGGCCTGACTTTC. It yields the protein CASSFNIFSGANGLTF.

The rearrangement links TRBV6-5 to TRBJ1-2; a possible D gene is TRBD1 (6 bases). CDR3 length equals 12 residues. V was clipped by 7 bases and J by 8 bases, with 14 bases between them. Germline assignment: CDR1 MNHEY and CDR2 SVGAGI. The CDR3, as DNA: TGTGCCAGCACCGGGGGGCTAGGGGGCTACACCTTC. Its translation: CASTGGLGGYTF.

The rearrangement uses TRBV29-1 and TRBJ2-1; D possibly matches TRBD1 or TRBD2 (5 bases each). The CDR3 is 14 residues long. From germline, CDR1 is SQVTM and CDR2 ANQGSEA. Between the trimmed V and J ends, which lost 3 bases and 0 bases, there was a span of 9 bases. CDR3 protein: CSVETGGSYNEQFF. Here the CDR3 DNA reads TGCAGCGTTGAGACTGGGGGCTCCTACAATGAGCAGTTCTTC.

This clonotype was counted at least ten times. V is TRBV5-6 and J is TRBJ2-6; 9 bases align to TRBD1. CDR3 size: 16 residues. CDR1 SGHDT and CDR2 YYEEEE come from the germline V gene. V was clipped by 4 bases and J by 8 bases; unmatched bases: 10. Here the CDR3 reads CASSAITGGATNVLTF. CDR3 coding DNA: TGTGCCAGCAGCGCGATTACAGGGGGCGCGACCAACGTCCTGACTTTC.

This clonotype was counted ten times or more. The chain uses TRBV12-3 or TRBV12-4 and TRBJ1-1, with 9 nucleotides matching TRBD1. The CDR3 contains 14 residues. V lost 1 base, J lost 5 bases, and 2 bases stayed unmatched. This CDR3 reads CASSLDGTGTEAFF. The CDR3 nucleotides are TGTGCCAGCAGTTTAGATGGGACAGGGACTGAAGCTTTCTTT.

In this sample, this clonotype turned up many times. CDR3 in amino acids: CSAPGPYNEQFF. For the CDR3, the DNA is TGCAGTGCCCCAGGACCTTACAATGAGCAGTTCTTC. The chain joins TRBV20-1 to TRBJ2-1; D gene unclear. The CDR3 has 12 amino acids. CDR1 is DFQATT, CDR2 SNEGSKA, per germline (reference sequence). V gave up 6 bases and J gave up 4 bases, with 10 bases separating them.

This chain joins TRBV28 and TRBJ1-5, with a weak D call TRBD1 (5 bases). Trimming removed 5 bases from V and 6 bases from J, with 17 bases in between. Germline CDR1 is MDHEN and CDR2 is SYDVKM. This CDR3 comprises 15 residues. This CDR3 reads CASSKVLGGVQPQHF. In nucleotides, the CDR3 is TGTGCCAGCAGTAAGGTCCTTGGGGGGGTTCAGCCCCAGCATTTT.

There are many counts of this clonotype. V and J are TRBV9 and TRBJ2-7; D is unresolved. This CDR3 region has 14 residues. V was trimmed by 0 bases and J by 6 bases, leaving 13 bases between them. CDR1 and CDR2 from the germline V gene are SGDLS and YYNGEE. CDR3 DNA: TGTGCCAGCAGCGTAGACCAGGACCGAGGCGAGCAGTACTTC. This sequence encodes CASSVDQDRGEQYF.